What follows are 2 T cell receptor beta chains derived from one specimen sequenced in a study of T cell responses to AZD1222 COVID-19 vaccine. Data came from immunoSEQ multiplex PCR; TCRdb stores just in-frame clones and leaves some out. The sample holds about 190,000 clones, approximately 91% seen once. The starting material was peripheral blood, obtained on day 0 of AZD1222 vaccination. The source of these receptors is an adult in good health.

The CDR3 bases are TGTGCCAGTAGTCGCCGGGGACAGCGGAACTATGGCTACACCTTC. It yields the protein CASSRRGQRNYGYTF. The V and J genes are TRBV19 and TRBJ1-2; 7 bases are a match to TRBD1. V dropped 5 bases and J dropped 2; count of bases not matched to a gene: 8. Per the germline V gene, CDR1 is LNHDA and CDR2 is SQIVND (reference sequence). This CDR3 has 15 residues.

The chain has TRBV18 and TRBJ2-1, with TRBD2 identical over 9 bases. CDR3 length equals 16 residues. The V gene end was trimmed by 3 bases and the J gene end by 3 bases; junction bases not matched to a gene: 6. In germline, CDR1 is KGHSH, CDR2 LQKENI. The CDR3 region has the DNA TGTGCCAGCTCACCCGATCTAGCGGGGCGCTACAATGAGCAGTTCTTC. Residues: CASSPDLAGRYNEQFF. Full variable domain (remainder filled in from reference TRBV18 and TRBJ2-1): NAGVMQNPRHLVRRRGQEARLRCSPMKGHSHVYWYRQLPEEGLKFMVYLQKENIIDESGMPKERFSAEFPKEGPSILRIQQVVRGDSAAYFCASSPDLAGRYNEQFFGPGTRLTVL.